A single sample is the source of the 29 T cell receptor beta chains below, sequenced in a study of CD8 T cells in ankylosing spondylitis. TCRdb used MiXCR to reprocess the 5' RACE reads, holding one entry per CDR3 protein. The profile shows approximately 60,000 distinct CDR3 sequences, 6.2% of them singletons. Sequenced input: synovial fluid, either unsorted or a sorted T cell fraction (not recorded which). These receptor sequences come from a male donor with ankylosing spondylitis.

This clonotype is medium-sized within its sample. The chain carries TRBV7-2 and TRBJ2-2; D possibly matches TRBD1 or TRBD2 (5 bases each). Looked up from germline, CDR1 is SGHTA and CDR2 is FQGNSA. The V and J ends lost 6 bases and 5 bases respectively, with 10 bases between them. This CDR3 spans 13 amino acids. CDR3 sequence: CASRLRGTGELFF. The DNA for the CDR3 is TGTGCCAGCAGGTTGAGGGGAACCGGGGAGCTGTTTTTT.

There are many counts of this clonotype. The chain carries TRBV28 and TRBJ1-4; D unresolved. The V and J ends lost 3 bases and 5 bases respectively, with 13 bases between them. The CDR3 length is 15 residues. Germline CDR1 is MDHEN and CDR2 is SYDVKM. CDR3 DNA sequence: TGTGCCAGCAGTTTCTGGGGAAGACTCAATGAAAAACTGTTTTTT. As protein: CASSFWGRLNEKLFF. Variable domain in full (rest from reference TRBV28 and TRBJ1-4): DVKVTQSSRYLVKRTGEKVFLECVQDMDHENMFWYRQDPGLGLRLIYFSYDVKMKEKGDIPEGYSVSREKKERFSLILESASTNQTSMYLCASSFWGRLNEKLFFGSGTQLSVL.

This clonotype was seen ten or more times. This chain links TRBV27 with TRBJ1-1, with no clear D. This CDR3 contains 13 residues. The V and J ends lost 3 bases and 5 bases respectively, with 10 bases between them. Germline V gene sequence: CDR1 MNHEY, CDR2 SMNVEV (reference sequence). The CDR3 is CASSFRSSTEAFF. CDR3 DNA: TGTGCCAGCAGTTTCCGCTCTTCAACTGAAGCTTTCTTT.

The V gene is TRBV5-1, the J gene TRBJ2-6; D possibly uses TRBD1 or TRBD2 (5 bases each). Germline-derived CDR1 and CDR2 are SGHRS and YFSETQ. V dropped 4 bases and J dropped 1 base, with 12 bases sitting between them. This CDR3 spans 16 amino acids. This CDR3 reads CASSLRDPSGANVLTF. CDR3 DNA: TGCGCCAGCAGCCTCCGGGACCCGTCTGGGGCCAACGTCCTGACTTTC.

This sequence joins TRBV7-3 and TRBJ2-2, with D unresolved. Germline loops: CDR1 SGHTA, CDR2 FQGTGA. The V end was cut by 1 base, the J end by 4 bases, with 19 bases between. CDR3 size: 18 residues. CDR3 region: CASSLRARVFTGTGELFF. In DNA form, the CDR3 reads TGTGCCAGCAGCTTAAGGGCCCGCGTCTTTACGGGCACCGGGGAGCTGTTTTTT.

In its sample, this clonotype was seen a few times. The chain joins TRBV11-1 to TRBJ2-5, with a weak D call TRBD1 (5 bases). Germline CDR1 reads SGHAT; CDR2 reads FQDESV (reference sequence). Trimming shortened V by 6 bases and J by 2 bases, and 13 bases separated the two germline ends. CDR3 length equals 14 residues. CDR3 loop: CASSFSGNQETQYF. CDR3 coding DNA: TGTGCCAGCAGTTTCTCAGGGAATCAAGAGACCCAGTACTTC.

This clonotype was counted ten times or more. The chain uses TRBV6-1 and TRBJ1-1; D gene ambiguous. The CDR3 is 13 residues long. The ends were cut back, 6 bases at V and 0 bases at J, with 8 bases in the middle. CDR1 and CDR2 from the germline V gene are MNHNS and SASEGT. The CDR3, as DNA: TGTGCCAGCAGCTGGGAATTGAACACTGAAGCTTTCTTT. This translates into CASSWELNTEAFF.

J is TRBJ2-1 and V is TRBV5-1; TRBD2 matches 7 bases. V dropped 6 bases and J dropped 10; count of bases not matched to a gene: 19. Per the germline V gene, CDR1 is SGHRS and CDR2 is YFSETQ. The CDR3 contains 16 residues. The CDR3 protein is CASISRTGRAVEEQFF. In DNA, the CDR3 is TGCGCCAGCATATCCAGGACGGGGAGGGCCGTAGAGGAGCAGTTCTTC.

This clonotype turned up a few times. J is TRBJ2-4 and V is TRBV20-1; 9 nucleotides match TRBD1. Trimming removed 4 bases from V and 1 base from J; junction bases left unmatched: 8. Germline V gene sequence: CDR1 DFQATT, CDR2 SNEGSKA (reference sequence). The CDR3 runs 16 residues. The CDR3 spells CSANPLQGAAKNIQYF. The CDR3 nucleotides are TGCAGTGCTAATCCTTTACAGGGGGCGGCCAAAAACATTCAGTACTTC.

This clonotype was detected a few times. The chain combines TRBV30 with TRBJ2-1; 8 nucleotides agree with TRBD1. The germline CDR1 and CDR2 sequences are GTSNPN and SVGIG (reference sequence). The V gene end was trimmed by 2 bases and the J gene end by 4 bases; junction bases not matched to a gene: 4. The CDR3 has 14 residues. The CDR3 DNA reads TGTGCCTGGAGTAGCCGGACAGGGTACAATGAGCAGTTCTTC. This sequence encodes CAWSSRTGYNEQFF.

The V gene is TRBV20-1, the J gene TRBJ2-7, with D hard to call. Looked up from germline, CDR1 is DFQATT and CDR2 is SNEGSKA (reference sequence). V was cut by 1 base and J by 4 bases, with 8 bases left in between. The CDR3 consists of 12 residues. As DNA, the CDR3 is TGCAGTGCTAGAGGATCCGGGTACGAGCAGTACTTC. It encodes CSARGSGYEQYF.

This clonotype came up many times. The CDR3 DNA reads as TGCGCCAGCAGCCAAGATTGGTCCGGGGCTAGCGGGAGGGTTTACACCGGGGAGCTGTTTTTT. It specifies CASSQDWSGASGRVYTGELFF. The chain couples TRBV4-1 to TRBJ2-2; 12 bases map to TRBD2. There are 21 residues in the CDR3. CDR1 is MGHRA, CDR2 YSYEKL, per germline. V lost 0 bases to trimming and J lost 3 bases; unmatched junction nucleotides: 14.

This clonotype was detected a few times. The chain is built from TRBV4-1 and TRBJ2-2, with 11 bases that match TRBD1. CDR3 size: 18 residues. Germline assignment: CDR1 MGHRA and CDR2 YSYEKL. The V segment lost 0 bases and the J segment 4 bases; nucleotides outside the gene matches: 7. Here the CDR3 DNA reads TGCGCCAGCAGCCAAGATCCGGGGACAGGGGGTATCACCGGGGAGCTGTTTTTT. It yields the protein CASSQDPGTGGITGELFF.

This clonotype was picked up many times. The chain employs TRBV29-1 and TRBJ2-1, with a possible D match to TRBD1 (6 bases). This CDR3 has 14 amino acids. The V end was cut by 6 bases, the J end by 6 bases, with 18 bases between. Looked up from germline, CDR1 is SQVTM and CDR2 is ANQGSEA. The CDR3 reads CSVKPGTPTNEQFF. CDR3 in DNA: TGCAGCGTAAAGCCCGGGACACCCACCAATGAGCAGTTCTTC.

This clonotype occurred a few times. The rearrangement uses TRBV5-1 and TRBJ1-1; possibly TRBD1 for D (5 bases). Trimming removed 4 bases at V and 0 bases at J, with 19 bases between. The CDR3 covers 17 residues. Germline lookup yields CDR1 SGHRS and CDR2 YFSETQ. The CDR3 DNA reads as TGCGCCAGCAGCCCCACACATGGGGGAAGAATGAACACTGAAGCTTTCTTT. The encoded protein is CASSPTHGGRMNTEAFF.

This clonotype was counted many times. The V and J genes are TRBV12-3 or TRBV12-4 and TRBJ1-2; unclear D gene. This CDR3 has 15 residues. The V gene lost 5 bases and the J gene lost 4 bases, with 17 bases spanning the gap. The CDR3 nucleotides read TGTGCCAGCAGTCGCGACCGCCACGATGCCTATGGCTACACCTTC. Its translation is CASSRDRHDAYGYTF.

In nucleotides, the CDR3 is TGTGTGAATGACCGGGGGGGAGGCACTGAAGCTTTCTTT. Encoded protein: CVNDRGGGTEAFF. This rearrangement joins TRBV7-9 to TRBJ1-1; weak D call: TRBD1 (5 bases). The CDR3 runs 13 residues. Germline values: CDR1 SEHNR, CDR2 FQNEAQ (reference sequence). Looking up the rest from reference TRBV7-9 and TRBJ1-1 gives the full variable domain: DTGVSQNPRHKITKRGQNVTFRCDPISEHNRLYWYRQTLGQGPEFLTYFQNEAQLEKSRLLSDRFSAERPKGSFSTLEIQRTEQGDSAMYLCVNDRGGGTEAFFGQGTRLTVV.

At least ten counts were recorded for this clonotype. The gene calls are TRBV28 and TRBJ2-1; TRBD2 agrees at 9 bases. The CDR3 consists of 19 residues. Germline V gene data show CDR1 as MDHEN and CDR2 as SYDVKM. V was pared by 3 bases and J by 4 bases, with 16 bases of the junction left unmatched. The CDR3 region is CASSFGGTSRIARYNEQFF. Written as DNA, the CDR3 is TGTGCCAGCAGTTTTGGAGGGACTAGCCGAATAGCAAGATACAATGAGCAGTTCTTC.

This clonotype was found many times. The chain employs TRBV20-1 and TRBJ2-4; TRBD2 is a possible D gene (6 bases). With 0 bases removed from V and 8 bases from J, the gap between germline ends came to 11 bases. CDR3 length: 13 residues. Germline CDR1 is DFQATT and CDR2 is SNEGSKA (reference sequence). This CDR3 is CSARDPGEDIQYF. The CDR3 DNA reads TGCAGTGCTAGAGATCCGGGAGAGGACATTCAGTACTTC.

This clonotype turned up a few times. The chain uses TRBV18 and TRBJ2-6; TRBD1 might be the D (5 bases). This CDR3 contains 16 residues. V was cut by 2 bases and J by 0 bases, with 8 bases left in between. Germline V gene lookup returns CDR1 KGHSH and CDR2 LQKENI. CDR3 sequence: CASSPDRSSGANVLTF. The CDR3 DNA reads TGTGCCAGCTCACCAGACAGAAGCTCTGGGGCCAACGTCCTGACTTTC. Full variable domain (missing parts from reference TRBV18 and TRBJ2-6): NAGVMQNPRHLVRRRGQEARLRCSPMKGHSHVYWYRQLPEEGLKFMVYLQKENIIDESGMPKERFSAEFPKEGPSILRIQQVVRGDSAAYFCASSPDRSSGANVLTFGAGSRLTVL.

The chain combines TRBV2 with TRBJ2-2, with 11 bases aligning to TRBD2. V was clipped by 10 bases and J by 3 bases; unmatched bases: 4. CDR3 length: 14 residues. Germline loops: CDR1 SNHLY, CDR2 FYNNEI. The CDR3 region has the DNA TGTGCCACCAAGGGACTAGCGGACACCGGGGAGCTGTTTTTT. This encodes CATKGLADTGELFF.

At least ten counts were recorded for this clonotype. The rearrangement links TRBV27 to TRBJ2-1, with TRBD2 matching 15 bases. Trimming cost V 5 bases and J 9 bases; bases outside gene matches: 5. This CDR3 region has 15 residues. Per the germline V gene, CDR1 is MNHEY and CDR2 is SMNVEV (reference sequence). The CDR3: CASSPRGLAGGEQFF. Written as DNA, the CDR3 is TGTGCCAGCAGTCCACGGGGACTAGCGGGAGGTGAGCAGTTCTTC.

This clonotype rates as medium-sized. V gene TRBV5-1 combines with J gene TRBJ2-5; 12 bases line up with TRBD2. Germline V gene data show CDR1 as SGHRS and CDR2 as YFSETQ. Trimming at V came to 4 bases and at J to 6 bases, leaving 4 bases not matched to a gene. The CDR3 covers 14 residues. Here the CDR3 reads CASSRGLAGQTQYF. The DNA of the CDR3 is TGCGCCAGCAGCAGAGGACTAGCGGGACAGACCCAGTACTTC.

V and J are TRBV5-1 and TRBJ2-3, with unresolved D. The ends were cut back, 4 bases at V and 6 bases at J, with 15 bases in the middle. This CDR3 has 14 residues. Germline V gene data show CDR1 as SGHRS and CDR2 as YFSETQ. The CDR3 DNA reads TGCGCCAGCAGCCTGGACCAGCTCATGGATACGCAGTATTTT. Translated: CASSLDQLMDTQYF.

This clonotype was detected many times. The chain uses TRBV2 and TRBJ2-7, with D perhaps matching TRBD1 or TRBD2 (5 bases each). The CDR3 has 13 residues. The germline V gene encodes CDR1 SNHLY and CDR2 FYNNEI. Trimming shortened V by 3 bases and J by 7 bases, and 13 bases separated the two germline ends. The CDR3 DNA reads TGTGCCAGCAGTGACCTTGAGGGGTCGGAGCAGTACTTC. Translated, it gives CASSDLEGSEQYF.

This clonotype was counted many times. The rearrangement joins TRBV28 to TRBJ2-7; maybe TRBD1 (6 bases). This CDR3 is built from 14 residues. V dropped 2 bases and J dropped 3 bases, with 11 bases sitting between them. Germline lookup yields CDR1 MDHEN and CDR2 SYDVKM. The CDR3 DNA follows: TGTGCCAGCAGTTTAGGGGGACACCTCTACGAGCAGTACTTC. Protein: CASSLGGHLYEQYF.

This clonotype was counted ten times or more. The gene calls are TRBV7-3 and TRBJ2-5; unclear D gene. The CDR3 covers 12 residues. The V and J ends lost 5 bases and 4 bases respectively, with 8 bases between them. Germline lookup yields CDR1 SGHTA and CDR2 FQGTGA. The CDR3 reads CASSLFGETQYF. The CDR3 DNA is TGTGCCAGCAGCCTGTTTGGAGAGACCCAGTACTTC.

The table lists this clonotype with many counts. CDR3 nucleotide sequence: TGTGCCAGCAGTTTATATGGGAGGGCAGGCTATGGCTACACCTTC. Its translation is CASSLYGRAGYGYTF. The chain employs TRBV28 and TRBJ1-2; D ambiguous. There are 15 residues in the CDR3. Trimming took 1 base from V and 4 from J, leaving 13 bases between them. Looked up from germline, CDR1 is MDHEN and CDR2 is SYDVKM.

The chain recombines TRBV9 with TRBJ1-1; D perhaps matches TRBD1 (5 bases). The CDR3 has 14 amino acids. Trimming shortened V by 3 bases and J by 4 bases, and 13 bases separated the two germline ends. Germline lookup yields CDR1 SGDLS and CDR2 YYNGEE. CDR3 in DNA: TGTGCCAGCAGCGACTCGGGGGATGGCACTGAAGCTTTCTTT. Its translation: CASSDSGDGTEAFF.